This TCR beta chain was identified in a study of blood T cell repertoires in COVID-19. Cohort 3 donors counted as recovered after two negative PCRs, clearance, or resolved symptoms. This CDR3 has 14 amino acids. V lost 8 bases and J 8 bases, leaving 21 bases between the germline ends. Germline CDR1 reads WSHSY; CDR2 reads SAAADI. Data came from immunoSEQ multiplex PCR; TCRdb stores just in-frame clones and leaves some out. This sample has approximately 400,000 clones, with about 87% found just once. What was sequenced was PBMCs or T cells enriched from blood (not recorded which). The genes are TRBV10-2 and TRBJ1-2; D ambiguous. The sequence was obtained from a young man who had recovered from COVID-19. CDR3 nucleotides: TGCGCCAGCTGGGGAGGGTCTGGCCCAGGAGGCTACACCTTC. Translation gives CASWGGSGPGGYTF.